The next 16 T cell receptor beta chains were all read from a single sample in a study of T cell repertoires in cytomegalovirus infection. TCRdb re-derived calls from the reads in MiXCR, one entry per CDR3 protein. The table lists approximately 300,000 distinct CDR3 sequences, roughly 25% of them singletons. For these receptors, no antigen is known. The specimen was cultured PBMCs, collected from culture after CMV antigen stimulation. The receptors were gathered from a human donor in good health (CMV status not recorded). Some clones in this sample may be carry-over from other donors' samples.

This clonotype was seen a few times. The chain's CDR3 is CASTWDRGTEAFF. CDR3 nucleotides: TGTGCCAGCACTTGGGACAGGGGTACTGAAGCTTTCTTT. The V gene is TRBV12-3 or TRBV12-4, the J gene TRBJ1-1, with 10 bases identical to TRBD1. The V and J ends lost 7 bases and 5 bases, in that order; junction bases with no gene match: 4. The CDR3 spans 13 residues.

This clonotype was found many times. The V gene is TRBV6-5, the J gene TRBJ2-7; D is tentatively TRBD1 or TRBD2 (5 bases each). The CDR3 spans 14 residues. Germline V gene data show CDR1 as MNHEY and CDR2 as SVGAGI. V was clipped by 2 bases and J by 5 bases, with 13 bases between them. The CDR3 protein is CASSYPGQGHEQYF. CDR3 coding DNA: TGTGCCAGCAGTTACCCGGGGCAGGGCCACGAGCAGTACTTC.

This rearrangement joins TRBV6-4 to TRBJ2-2; no clear D. Trimming left V 2 bases short and J 5 bases short, with 6 bases between. The CDR3 runs to 13 residues. Germline CDR1 and CDR2: MRHNA and SNTAGT. The CDR3 nucleotides are TGTGCCAGCAGTGACAGGGCAACCGGGGAGCTGTTTTTT. Translated: CASSDRATGELFF.

In this sample, this clonotype turned up a few times. The chain is built from TRBV27 and TRBJ2-1; no clear D gene. Trimming cost V 3 bases and J 8 bases, with 14 bases left between them. CDR1 MNHEY and CDR2 SMNVEV come from the germline V gene (reference sequence). CDR3 length: 14 amino acids. Here the CDR3 DNA reads TGTGCCAGCAGTTTGTCTCTGGCTTCAGATGAGCAGTTCTTC. Translation: CASSLSLASDEQFF.

The rearrangement links TRBV4-2 to TRBJ2-5; 10 bases agree with TRBD1. V lost 4 bases and J lost 4; bases outside the gene matches: 12. This CDR3 contains 17 residues. Germline V gene lookup returns CDR1 LGHNA and CDR2 YNFKEQ. In DNA, the CDR3 is TGTGCCAGCAGCCCTATTGGGACAGGGGACAGGCCAGAGACCCAGTACTTC. Protein sequence: CASSPIGTGDRPETQYF.

This clonotype has more than one count but fewer than ten. This rearrangement joins TRBV7-2 to TRBJ2-5; possible D gene TRBD2, 6 bases. Germline assignment: CDR1 SGHTA and CDR2 FQGNSA. There are 16 residues in the CDR3. V lost 5 bases and J lost 2, with 18 bases in between. CDR3 nucleotides: TGTGCCAGCAGCCGTATGCCCGCGGGACCACAAGAGACCCAGTACTTC. Translated, it gives CASSRMPAGPQETQYF.

This rearrangement joins TRBV7-8 to TRBJ1-1; TRBD1 might be the D (6 bases). Germline V CDR1 and CDR2: SGHVS, FQNEAQ. Trimming removed 3 bases from V and 1 base from J, with 15 bases in between. This CDR3 region has 16 residues. CDR3 residues: CASSLSGGARNTEAFF. CDR3 DNA: TGTGCCAGCAGCTTGAGTGGGGGGGCTCGGAACACTGAAGCTTTCTTT.

The chain has TRBV7-9 and TRBJ2-7; D tentatively reads TRBD1 or TRBD2 (5 bases each). The CDR3 is 12 residues long. The germline V gene encodes CDR1 SEHNR and CDR2 FQNEAQ (reference sequence). V dropped 1 base and J dropped 9 bases, with 10 bases sitting between them. As DNA, the CDR3 is TGTGCCAGCAGCTTAGAGGGGAGCGGGCAGTACTTC. It is translated as CASSLEGSGQYF.

This clonotype was picked up a small number of times. The V call is TRBV6-6, the J call TRBJ1-1; no clear D. Germline-derived CDR1 and CDR2 are MNHNY and SVGAGI (reference sequence). There are 15 residues in the CDR3. The chain's CDR3 is CGSLPSLVRYTEAFF. The DNA for the CDR3 is TGTGGAAGCCTTCCTAGCTTGGTGAGGTACACTGAAGCTTTCTTT.

The sample holds many counts of this clonotype. The chain uses TRBV28 and TRBJ1-5, with 8 positions matching TRBD1. This CDR3 spans 14 amino acids. V was pared by 6 bases and J by 4 bases, with 5 bases of the junction left unmatched. Germline lookup yields CDR1 MDHEN and CDR2 SYDVKM. The CDR3 is CASRGQGPNQPQHF. CDR3 coding DNA: TGTGCCAGCAGAGGACAGGGACCAAATCAGCCCCAGCATTTT.

This clonotype turned up a few times. This sequence joins TRBV20-1 and TRBJ2-3, with D maybe TRBD2 (6 bases). The length of the CDR3 is 13 residues. Germline-derived CDR1 and CDR2 are DFQATT and SNEGSKA (reference sequence). Trimming stripped 2 bases from V and 0 bases from J, with 6 bases between. The CDR3, as DNA: TGCAGTGCTAGAAGCGGGAGCACAGATACGCAGTATTTT. It encodes CSARSGSTDTQYF.

The chain carries TRBV19 and TRBJ2-4; TRBD2 might be the D (5 bases). CDR1 is LNHDA, CDR2 SQIVND, per germline (reference sequence). The CDR3 has 13 amino acids. Trimming cost V 9 bases and J 2 bases, with 11 bases left between them. This chain's CDR3 is CASSSTTKNIQYF. CDR3 DNA: TGTGCCAGCTCTAGCACAACCAAAAACATTCAGTACTTC.

The chain employs TRBV7-2 and TRBJ2-7; D call uncertain. The V gene's germline CDR1 is SGHTA and CDR2 FQGNSA. Trimming took 2 bases from V and 2 from J, leaving 4 bases between them. CDR3 size: 12 residues. CDR3 in amino acids: CASSLMAYEQYF. The CDR3 region has the DNA TGTGCCAGCAGCTTAATGGCCTACGAGCAGTACTTC.

The chain carries TRBV20-1 and TRBJ1-6; no reliable D call. Germline V gene data show CDR1 as DFQATT and CDR2 as SNEGSKA (reference sequence). The V end lost 7 bases, the J end lost 3 bases, and 10 bases lay between the germline ends. This CDR3 spans 13 amino acids. CDR3 sequence reads: CSVVSLYNSPLHF. The DNA for the CDR3 is TGCAGTGTTGTCAGTCTCTATAATTCACCCCTCCACTTT.

This clonotype was found many times. This CDR3 is CASSPLSGYNEQFF. DNA for the CDR3: TGTGCCAGCAGCCCTCTTAGCGGTTACAATGAGCAGTTCTTC. The chain uses TRBV28 and TRBJ2-1; possible D gene TRBD2, 6 bases. This CDR3 is built from 14 residues. The germline V gene encodes CDR1 MDHEN and CDR2 SYDVKM. V was clipped by 6 bases and J by 4 bases, with 13 bases between them.

This clonotype is a singleton in its sample. V is TRBV25-1 and J is TRBJ2-1, with 8 bases that match TRBD1. Germline CDR1 and CDR2: MGHDK and SYGVNS. V shed 2 bases and J 2 bases; nucleotides not matched to a gene: 5. The CDR3 extends over 16 amino acids. This CDR3 reads CASSEPDRGAYNEQFF. The DNA of the CDR3 is TGTGCCAGCAGTGAACCCGACAGGGGAGCCTACAATGAGCAGTTCTTC.